Detailed here is one T cell receptor (beta chain). This sample was included in a study of blood T cell repertoires in COVID-19. This CDR3 is built from 13 residues. Trimming took 2 bases from V and 4 from J, leaving 8 bases between them. TCRdb keeps only in-frame clones here, not all; method: immunoSEQ multiplex PCR. This sample carries roughly 260,000 clones, 91% of them seen once, and the ten largest clones take 0.95% to 1.5%. This chain links TRBV12-3 or TRBV12-4 with TRBJ1-1; the D is unclear. This sequence originates from a human donor in a cohort exposed to, infected with or recovered from COVID-19 (not recorded which). The donor label of this sample is uncertain. Sequencing was carried out using PBMCs or T cells enriched from blood (not recorded which). CDR3 loop: CASSLREGTEAFF. CDR3 coding DNA: TGTGCCAGCAGTTTACGGGAAGGCACTGAAGCTTTCTTT.